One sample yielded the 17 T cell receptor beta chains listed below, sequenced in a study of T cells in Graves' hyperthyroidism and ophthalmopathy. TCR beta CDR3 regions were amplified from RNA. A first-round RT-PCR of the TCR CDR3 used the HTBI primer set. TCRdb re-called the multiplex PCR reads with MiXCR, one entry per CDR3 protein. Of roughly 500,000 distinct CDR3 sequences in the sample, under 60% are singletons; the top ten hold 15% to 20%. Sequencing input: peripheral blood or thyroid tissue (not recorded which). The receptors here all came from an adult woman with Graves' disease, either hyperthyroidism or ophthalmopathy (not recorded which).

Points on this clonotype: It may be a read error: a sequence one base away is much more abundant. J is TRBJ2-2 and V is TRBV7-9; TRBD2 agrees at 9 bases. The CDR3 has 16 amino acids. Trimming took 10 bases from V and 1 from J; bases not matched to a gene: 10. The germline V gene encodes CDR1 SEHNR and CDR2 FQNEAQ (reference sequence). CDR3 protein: CANSFRLAENTGELFF. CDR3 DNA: TGTGCCAACAGTTTTAGACTAGCGGAGAACACCGGGGAGCTGTTTTTT.

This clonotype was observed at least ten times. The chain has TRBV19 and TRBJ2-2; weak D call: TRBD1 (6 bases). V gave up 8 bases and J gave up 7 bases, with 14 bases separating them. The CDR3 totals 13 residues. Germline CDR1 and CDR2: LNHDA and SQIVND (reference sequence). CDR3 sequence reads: CASSRQGIGELFF. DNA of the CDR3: TGTGCCAGTTCCCGCCAGGGGATCGGGGAGCTGTTTTTT.

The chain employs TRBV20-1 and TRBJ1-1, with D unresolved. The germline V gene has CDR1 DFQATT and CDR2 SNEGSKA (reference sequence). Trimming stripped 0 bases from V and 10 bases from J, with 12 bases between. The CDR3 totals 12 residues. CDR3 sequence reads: CSARDQVGGAFF. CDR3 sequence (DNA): TGCAGTGCTAGAGATCAGGTCGGCGGAGCTTTCTTT.

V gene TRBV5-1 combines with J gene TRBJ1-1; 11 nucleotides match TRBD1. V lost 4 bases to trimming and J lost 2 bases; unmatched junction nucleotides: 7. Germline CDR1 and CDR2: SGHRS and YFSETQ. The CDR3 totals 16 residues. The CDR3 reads CASSPGQGEYNTEAFF. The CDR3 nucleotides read TGCGCCAGCAGCCCGGGACAGGGGGAATACAACACTGAAGCTTTCTTT.

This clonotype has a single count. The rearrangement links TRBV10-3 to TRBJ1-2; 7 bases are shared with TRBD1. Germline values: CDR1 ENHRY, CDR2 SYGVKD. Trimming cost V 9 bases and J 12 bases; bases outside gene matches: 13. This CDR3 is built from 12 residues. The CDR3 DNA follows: TGTGCCATGAGACCAGGGGGAACTGGAAACACCTTC. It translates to CAMRPGGTGNTF.

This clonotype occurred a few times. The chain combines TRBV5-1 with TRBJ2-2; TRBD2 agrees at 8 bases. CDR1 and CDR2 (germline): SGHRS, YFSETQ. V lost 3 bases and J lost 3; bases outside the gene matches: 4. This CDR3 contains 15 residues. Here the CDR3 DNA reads TGCGCCAGCAGCTCTTTAGCGGGATACACCGGGGAGCTGTTTTTT. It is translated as CASSSLAGYTGELFF.

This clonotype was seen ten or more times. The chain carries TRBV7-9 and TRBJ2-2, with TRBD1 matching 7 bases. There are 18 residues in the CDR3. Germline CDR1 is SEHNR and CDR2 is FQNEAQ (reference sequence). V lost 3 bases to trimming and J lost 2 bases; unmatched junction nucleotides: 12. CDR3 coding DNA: TGTGCCAGCAGCTTGCCAAGGACAGGCCACTTTAACACCGGGGAGCTGTTTTTT. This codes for CASSLPRTGHFNTGELFF.

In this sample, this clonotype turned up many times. CDR3 sequence (DNA): TGTGCCAGCACCCTGGGGACAGGGAACACCGGGGAGCTGTTTTTT. This translates into CASTLGTGNTGELFF. The chain has TRBV2 and TRBJ2-2; 8 nucleotides align to TRBD1. Germline-derived CDR1 and CDR2 are SNHLY and FYNNEI. The length of the CDR3 is 15 residues. With V trimmed by 7 bases and J by 1 base, 5 bases remained unmatched.

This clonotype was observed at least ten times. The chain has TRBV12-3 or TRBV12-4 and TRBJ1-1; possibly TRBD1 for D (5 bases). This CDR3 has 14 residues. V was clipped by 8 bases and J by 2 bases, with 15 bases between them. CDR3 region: CASRLGLLNTEAFF. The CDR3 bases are TGTGCCAGCCGACTGGGACTCCTTAACACTGAAGCTTTCTTT.

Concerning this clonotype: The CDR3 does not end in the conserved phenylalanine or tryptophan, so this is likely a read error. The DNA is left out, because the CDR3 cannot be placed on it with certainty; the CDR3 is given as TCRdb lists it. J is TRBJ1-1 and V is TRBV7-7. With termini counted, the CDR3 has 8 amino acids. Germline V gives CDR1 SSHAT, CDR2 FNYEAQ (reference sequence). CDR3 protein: CASSPILS.

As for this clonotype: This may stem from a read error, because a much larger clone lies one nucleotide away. CDR3 region: CAISFDGIWATNEKLFF. As DNA, the CDR3 is TGTGCCATCAGTTTTGACGGGATTTGGGCAACTAATGAAAAACTGTTTTTT. V gene TRBV10-3 combines with J gene TRBJ1-4; no firm D call. The CDR3 length is 17 residues. Germline CDR1 ENHRY, CDR2 SYGVKD. V shed 5 bases and J shed 0 bases, with 16 bases lying between them.

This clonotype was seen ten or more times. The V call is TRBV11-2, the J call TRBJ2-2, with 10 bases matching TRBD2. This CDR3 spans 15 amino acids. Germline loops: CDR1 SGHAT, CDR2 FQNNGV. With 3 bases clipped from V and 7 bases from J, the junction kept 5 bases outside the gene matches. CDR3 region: CASSLSSGSGGELFF. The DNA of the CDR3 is TGTGCCAGCAGCTTGTCTAGCGGGAGTGGCGGGGAGCTGTTTTTT. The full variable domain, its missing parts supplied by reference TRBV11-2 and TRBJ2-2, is EAGVAQSPRYKIIEKRQSVAFWCNPISGHATLYWYQQILGQGPKLLIQFQNNGVVDDSQLPKDRFSAERLKGVDSTLKIQPAKLEDSAVYLCASSLSSGSGGELFFGEGSRLTVL.

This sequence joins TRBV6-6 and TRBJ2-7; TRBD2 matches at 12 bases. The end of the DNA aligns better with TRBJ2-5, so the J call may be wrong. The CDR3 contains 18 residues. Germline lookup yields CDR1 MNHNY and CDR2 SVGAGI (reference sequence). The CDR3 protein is CASSYSVGTSGWQETQYF. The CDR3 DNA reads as TGTGCCAGCAGTTACTCGGTTGGGACTAGCGGGTGGCAAGAGACCCAGTACTTC.

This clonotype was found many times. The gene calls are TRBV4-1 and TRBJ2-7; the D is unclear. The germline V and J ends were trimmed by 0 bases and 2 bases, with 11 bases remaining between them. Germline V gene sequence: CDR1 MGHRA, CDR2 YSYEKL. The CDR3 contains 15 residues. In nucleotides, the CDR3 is TGCGCCAGCAGCCAAGAGCTTCAACCCCCCTACGAGCAGTACTTC. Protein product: CASSQELQPPYEQYF.

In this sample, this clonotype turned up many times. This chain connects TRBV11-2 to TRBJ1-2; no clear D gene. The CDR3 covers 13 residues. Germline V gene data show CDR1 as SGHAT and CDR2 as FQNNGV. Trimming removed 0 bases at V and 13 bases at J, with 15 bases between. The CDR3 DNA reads TGTGCCAGCAGCTTAGATCGTCAGACCCCTTGCACCTTC. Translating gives CASSLDRQTPCTF.

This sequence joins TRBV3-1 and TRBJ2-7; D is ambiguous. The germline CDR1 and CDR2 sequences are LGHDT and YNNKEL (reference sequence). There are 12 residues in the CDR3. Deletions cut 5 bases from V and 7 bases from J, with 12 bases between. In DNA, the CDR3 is TGTGCCAGCAGCGGATGGGGTCGGGAGCAGTACTTC. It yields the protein CASSGWGREQYF.

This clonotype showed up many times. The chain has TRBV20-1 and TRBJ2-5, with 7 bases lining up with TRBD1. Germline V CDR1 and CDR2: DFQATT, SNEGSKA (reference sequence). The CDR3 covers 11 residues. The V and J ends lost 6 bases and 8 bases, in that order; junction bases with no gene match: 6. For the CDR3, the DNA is TGCAGTGCCGGTAGACAGGGCACCCAGTACTTC. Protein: CSAGRQGTQYF.